This record looks at one T cell receptor beta chain sequence and its context. From germline, CDR1 is SGHNT and CDR2 YYREEE (reference sequence). V gave up 7 bases and J gave up 6 bases, with 13 bases separating them. The CDR3 totals 12 residues. The sample originates from a study of blood T cell repertoires in COVID-19. Turning to the study itself: T cells, B-cell-depleted T cells, or PBMCs supplied cDNA or gDNA.

Per the study methods: Amplification with reference gene primers provided the estimates of nucleated cell counts. Data came from immunoSEQ multiplex PCR; TCRdb stores just in-frame clones and leaves some out. V and J calls and clone size are given by that table; D and trimming were obtained from the DNA. The table records about 120,000 clones, around four fifths of them present only once. This chain connects TRBV5-4 to TRBJ1-1, with D unresolved. Input material: peripheral blood. The sequence came from a human donor in a cohort sampled during active COVID-19. DNA for the CDR3: TGTGCCAGCGGACTCCCTTTGGCTGAAGCTTTCTTT. This sequence encodes CASGLPLAEAFF.